This is a list of T cell receptor beta chains from one sample in a study of PD-L1 blockade in urothelial cancer. Repertoires were generated with immunoSEQ multiplex PCR, while TCRdb's copy carries only in-frame clones and drops some. Of under 40,000 clones listed, roughly 89% were seen once; the top ten hold about 1.9%. The material was PBMCs, obtained around atezolizumab (anti-PD-L1) treatment. The receptors were sampled from a man aged 55-75 years with urothelial cancer. Each CDR3 is given with its conserved first and last residue. Fields, in order: J gene, V gene, D gene, clone size, CDR3 protein, CDR3 DNA. D genes are given only for firm matches. Expanded clones are given a class, and other clones once, few, many or no size at all.

J: TRBJ2-7; V: TRBV19; D: TRBD1; size: .; CDR3: CASRGTGLEQYF; DNA: TGTGCCAGTAGGGGGACAGGGCTCGAGCAGTACTTC
J: TRBJ2-1; V: TRBV5-4; D: TRBD2; size: .; CDR3: CATRPQAGGGRINEQFF; DNA: TGTGCCACCCGACCCCAAGCGGGAGGGGGCCGTATAAATGAGCAGTTCTTC
J: TRBJ1-1; V: TRBV7-3; D: TRBD1; size: .; CDR3: CASSSGTAGTEAFF; DNA: TGTGCCAGCAGCTCCGGGACAGCAGGCACTGAAGCTTTCTTT
J: TRBJ1-1; V: TRBV5-5; D: TRBD1; size: .; CDR3: CASSLGSGTANTEAFF; DNA: TGTGCCAGCAGCTTGGGGTCCGGGACAGCCAACACTGAAGCTTTCTTT
J: TRBJ2-1; V: TRBV14; D: TRBD2; size: .; CDR3: CASSQTSGGGNEQFF; DNA: TGTGCCAGCAGCCAGACTAGCGGAGGCGGGAATGAGCAGTTCTTC
J: TRBJ1-4; V: TRBV7-8; D: TRBD1; size: .; CDR3: CATRQGVTPATNEKLFF; DNA: TGTGCCACCAGACAGGGGGTCACGCCTGCAACTAATGAAAAACTGTTTTTT
J: TRBJ2-3; V: TRBV30; D: TRBD2; size: .; CDR3: CAWSAASSGRGDTQYF; DNA: TGTGCCTGGAGTGCCGCATCTAGCGGGAGGGGAGATACGCAGTATTTT
J: TRBJ2-5; V: TRBV19; D: .; size: once; CDR3: CASSIEGGKLGGETQYF; DNA: TGTGCCAGTAGTATAGAAGGAGGGAAATTAGGAGGAGAGACCCAGTACTTC
J: TRBJ2-7; V: TRBV9; D: .; size: .; CDR3: CASSERLFSYEQYF; DNA: TGTGCCAGCAGCGAGAGACTGTTCTCCTACGAGCAGTACTTC
J: TRBJ1-2; V: TRBV5-4; D: .; size: .; CDR3: CASSLEGADYGYTF; DNA: TGTGCCAGCAGCTTGGAGGGAGCGGACTATGGCTACACCTTC
J: TRBJ2-2; V: TRBV19; D: .; size: few; CDR3: CASKVVGGTGELFF; DNA: TGTGCCAGTAAGGTGGTAGGGGGCACCGGGGAGCTGTTTTTT
J: TRBJ2-7; V: TRBV19; D: .; size: .; CDR3: CASSLYNPGEQYF; DNA: TGTGCCAGTAGTCTGTACAACCCGGGAGAGCAGTACTTC
J: TRBJ2-6; V: TRBV16; D: .; size: .; CDR3: CASSQYRTVISGANVLTF; DNA: TGTGCCAGCAGCCAATATAGGACAGTGATCTCTGGGGCCAACGTCCTGACTTTC
J: TRBJ1-1; V: TRBV6-5; D: .; size: .; CDR3: CASSYMVGRGAFF; DNA: TGTGCCAGCAGTTACATGGTTGGCCGGGGAGCTTTCTTT
J: TRBJ2-7; V: TRBV5-6; D: TRBD1; size: .; CDR3: CASSSSDRGYEQYF; DNA: TGTGCCAGCAGCTCTTCGGACAGGGGTTACGAGCAGTACTTC
J: TRBJ1-2; V: TRBV6-6; D: .; size: .; CDR3: CASSYTTGSYGYTF; DNA: TGTGCCAGCAGTTATACGACAGGATCCTATGGCTACACCTTC
J: TRBJ2-1; V: TRBV2; D: TRBD2; size: .; CDR3: CASSSGTSLRNEQFF; DNA: TGTGCCAGCAGTTCCGGGACTAGCTTGCGAAATGAGCAGTTCTTC
J: TRBJ2-7; V: TRBV6-5; D: .; size: once; CDR3: CASSFAGRISYEQYF; DNA: TGTGCCAGCAGTTTCGCAGGGAGGATCTCCTACGAGCAGTACTTC
J: TRBJ1-2; V: TRBV6-4; D: .; size: .; CDR3: CASSPGPHSNYGYTF; DNA: TGTGCCAGCAGCCCCGGTCCTCATTCTAACTATGGCTACACCTTC
J: TRBJ1-2; V: TRBV5-1; D: .; size: .; CDR3: CASSLGTNYGYTF; DNA: TGCGCCAGCAGCCTCGGGACTAACTATGGCTACACCTTC
J: TRBJ2-5; V: TRBV2; D: TRBD2; size: .; CDR3: CASKSASGRGETQYF; DNA: TGTGCCAGCAAGAGCGCTAGCGGGAGGGGTGAGACCCAGTACTTC
J: TRBJ1-4; V: TRBV4-3; D: .; size: once; CDR3: CASSQDRGGAQKLFF; DNA: TGCGCCAGCAGCCAAGATCGGGGAGGGGCTCAAAAACTGTTTTTT
J: TRBJ2-5; V: TRBV18; D: TRBD2; size: .; CDR3: CASSPVRGGNSQETQYF; DNA: TGTGCCAGCTCACCAGTCCGGGGGGGCAACTCTCAGGAGACCCAGTACTTC
J: TRBJ1-1; V: TRBV7-2; D: TRBD1; size: .; CDR3: CASSFDRVGAFF; DNA: TGTGCCAGCAGCTTCGACAGGGTAGGAGCTTTCTTT
J: TRBJ1-1; V: TRBV5-4; D: TRBD1; size: .; CDR3: CASSWGQEGTEAFF; DNA: TGTGCCAGCAGCTGGGGACAGGAGGGGACTGAAGCTTTCTTT
J: TRBJ2-7; V: TRBV19; D: .; size: .; CDR3: CASSRDKAYEQYF; DNA: TGTGCCAGTAGCCGCGACAAGGCCTACGAGCAGTACTTC
J: TRBJ1-2; V: TRBV2; D: .; size: .; CDR3: CASRGFSTEGYGYTF; DNA: TGTGCCAGCAGGGGTTTTTCTACTGAGGGATATGGCTACACCTTC
J: TRBJ2-3; V: TRBV10-3; D: TRBD2; size: .; CDR3: CAISGSGGTDTQYF; DNA: TGTGCCATCAGTGGGAGCGGGGGCACAGATACGCAGTATTTT
J: TRBJ2-5; V: TRBV13; D: .; size: .; CDR3: CASSIRDSRETQYF; DNA: TGTGCCAGCAGCATCCGGGACTCCAGAGAGACCCAGTACTTC
J: TRBJ2-5; V: TRBV28; D: TRBD2; size: few; CDR3: CASSDGLAETQYF; DNA: TGTGCCAGCAGTGACGGACTAGCAGAGACCCAGTACTTC
J: TRBJ2-1; V: TRBV6-5; D: .; size: .; CDR3: CASSSGIEANEQFF; DNA: TGTGCCAGCAGCTCGGGAATAGAGGCCAATGAGCAGTTCTTC
J: TRBJ2-3; V: TRBV5-3; D: TRBD2; size: .; CDR3: CARSASGTSGYTQYF; DNA: TGTGCCAGAAGCGCATCCGGGACTAGCGGATATACGCAGTATTTT
J: TRBJ1-2; V: TRBV11-1; D: .; size: .; CDR3: CASSSTDRDTPHTF; DNA: TGTGCCAGCAGCTCGACAGACCGGGACACGCCTCACACCTTC
J: TRBJ2-3; V: TRBV7-2; D: .; size: .; CDR3: CASSPRAGRIPSTDTQYF; DNA: TGTGCCAGCAGCCCCCGGGCGGGCAGGATCCCTAGCACAGATACGCAGTATTTT
J: TRBJ2-6; V: TRBV6-1; D: TRBD2; size: .; CDR3: CASTGGGAGANVLTF; DNA: TGTGCCAGCACCGGCGGGGGGGCTGGGGCCAACGTCCTGACTTTC
J: TRBJ2-1; V: TRBV29-1; D: TRBD2; size: .; CDR3: CSVRLSGSYNEQFF; DNA: TGCAGCGTCCGCCTTAGCGGGTCCTACAATGAGCAGTTCTTC
J: TRBJ2-4; V: TRBV29-1; D: .; size: .; CDR3: CSVRGTKNIQYF; DNA: TGCAGCGTCAGGGGAACCAAAAACATTCAGTACTTC
J: TRBJ2-5; V: TRBV5-4; D: TRBD1; size: .; CDR3: CASSPQTGAETQYF; DNA: TGTGCCAGCAGCCCCCAGACAGGGGCGGAGACCCAGTACTTC
J: TRBJ2-3; V: TRBV5-6; D: .; size: .; CDR3: CASTETGQGTQYF; DNA: TGTGCCAGCACCGAGACAGGCCAAGGTACGCAGTATTTT
J: TRBJ1-6; V: TRBV4-1; D: TRBD1; size: .; CDR3: CASSQDRAGGNSPLHF; DNA: TGCGCCAGCAGCCAAGATCGGGCAGGGGGTAATTCACCCCTCCACTTT
J: TRBJ1-2; V: TRBV27; D: .; size: .; CDR3: CASLGKGVYGYTF; DNA: TGTGCCAGCTTGGGGAAGGGGGTATATGGCTACACCTTC
J: TRBJ1-4; V: TRBV28; D: TRBD1; size: .; CDR3: CASRPGQGARATNEKLFF; DNA: TGTGCCAGCAGGCCGGGACAGGGGGCCCGTGCAACTAATGAAAAACTGTTTTTT
J: TRBJ2-1; V: TRBV5-1; D: .; size: .; CDR3: CASKKKANNEQFF; DNA: TGCGCCAGCAAGAAGAAAGCTAACAATGAGCAGTTCTTC
J: TRBJ1-2; V: TRBV7-9; D: .; size: .; CDR3: CASSVGGDHTF; DNA: TGTGCCAGCAGCGTTGGGGGGGACCACACCTTC
J: TRBJ2-7; V: TRBV7-2; D: TRBD1; size: once; CDR3: CASSPRQGPYEQYF; DNA: TGTGCCAGCAGCCCGAGACAGGGCCCCTACGAGCAGTACTTC
J: TRBJ2-1; V: TRBV5-1; D: .; size: .; CDR3: CASTSLDDNEQFF; DNA: TGCGCCAGCACCTCCCTAGACGACAATGAGCAGTTCTTC